A single sample is the source of the 8 T cell receptor beta chains below, sequenced in a study of blood T cell repertoires in COVID-19 (dated by TCRdb to the early 2020s). The library was made by the immunoSEQ multiplex PCR assay. Here the immuneACCESS table is served through TCRdb, limited to in-frame sequences with V and J called. Missing clones are a known gap in these copies; in checked studies unresolved V genes cover under half, and the rest lacks a known reason. Present in this sample are 30,000 to 35,000 clones, around 77% of which were seen just once. Roughly 17% of the sample rests with the top ten. Sequencing input: peripheral blood. These receptors all stem from a human donor in a cohort sampled during active COVID-19.

This chain links TRBV30 with TRBJ1-4; D not resolved. This CDR3 region has 13 residues. V lost 5 bases and J lost 7, with 14 bases in between. Germline-derived CDR1 and CDR2 are GTSNPN and SVGIG (reference sequence). The CDR3 DNA is TGTGCCTGGGCCCCGACTCCTCCTGAAAAACTGTTTTTT. It encodes CAWAPTPPEKLFF.

As concerns this clone: Distinct nucleotide sequences in the sample also encode this CDR3. The CDR3 nucleotides read TGTGCCATCAAGGCAGGCACTAATGAAAAACTGTTTTTT. Translated: CAIKAGTNEKLFF. The chain joins TRBV10-3 to TRBJ1-4; D gene uncertain. The CDR3 is 13 amino acids. Germline loops: CDR1 ENHRY, CDR2 SYGVKD. V lost 7 bases, J lost 2 bases, and 8 bases lay in between.

The sample holds a few counts of this clone. This chain joins TRBV19 and TRBJ1-5; TRBD1 aligns across 8 bases. With 3 bases clipped from V and 2 bases from J, the junction kept 6 bases outside the gene matches. The CDR3 has 16 residues. CDR1 is LNHDA and CDR2 is SQIVND in the germline V gene (reference sequence). The CDR3 sequence: CASSIPPGQGNQPQHF. For the CDR3, the DNA is TGTGCCAGTAGTATCCCCCCGGGACAGGGCAATCAGCCCCAGCATTTT.

This clone was counted only a few times. The chain uses TRBV11-2 and TRBJ2-3; TRBD2 aligns across 14 bases. Germline lookup yields CDR1 SGHAT and CDR2 FQNNGV. This CDR3 is 17 amino acids long. V lost 5 bases, J lost 6 bases, and 10 bases stayed unmatched. CDR3 sequence (DNA): TGTGCCAGCAGCCACGCGACTAGCGGGGGGGCCTGGGATACGCAGTATTTT. This sequence encodes CASSHATSGGAWDTQYF.

The chain couples TRBV7-9 to TRBJ1-2; the D gene is possibly TRBD1 (6 bases). CDR3 size: 16 residues. From germline, CDR1 is SEHNR and CDR2 FQNEAQ (reference sequence). Trimming pared 4 bases from V and 0 bases from J, leaving 15 bases between. The CDR3 reads CASSSDLGQTNYGYTF. The CDR3 DNA reads TGTGCCAGCAGCTCAGACCTCGGACAGACTAACTATGGCTACACCTTC.

This chain links TRBV11-2 with TRBJ2-3, with D hard to call. Germline V CDR1 and CDR2: SGHAT, FQNNGV. The CDR3 has 14 amino acids. V dropped 1 base and J dropped 2 bases, with 7 bases sitting between them. In DNA form, the CDR3 reads TGTGCCAGCAGCTTAGGAGCCCCCACAGATACGCAGTATTTT. Translated: CASSLGAPTDTQYF.

The chain uses TRBV11-2 and TRBJ2-1, with 8 positions matching TRBD1. CDR1 and CDR2 from the germline V gene are SGHAT and FQNNGV. V was clipped by 1 base and J by 8 bases; unmatched bases: 4. The CDR3 runs 14 residues. CDR3 loop: CASSLVRGHYEQFF. The CDR3 coding sequence is TGTGCCAGCAGCTTAGTCAGGGGGCATTATGAGCAGTTCTTC.

As DNA, the CDR3 is TGTGCCAGCAGTGAATTTACTAGCGTCTCCTACAATGAGCAGTTCTTC. Encoded protein: CASSEFTSVSYNEQFF. The chain couples TRBV2 to TRBJ2-1, with 7 bases aligning to TRBD2. V was pared by 2 bases and J by 0 bases, with 4 bases of the junction left unmatched. The CDR3 has 16 residues. Per the germline V gene, CDR1 is SNHLY and CDR2 is FYNNEI.